What follows describes a single T cell receptor beta chain. The data were produced by immunoSEQ multiplex PCR, yet TCRdb's version contains in-frame clones alone and is incomplete. The data show around 120,000 clones, around 87% seen once. The record originates from a study of control samples from healthy donors and cancer patients. This TCR was sampled from a woman aged 45-60 years with colorectal cancer. What was sequenced was PBMCs.

The CDR3 spells CASSFSGRNTEAFF. The CDR3 DNA reads TGTGCCAGCAGCTTCTCAGGGAGGAACACTGAAGCTTTCTTT. The J gene is TRBJ1-1, the V gene TRBV7-9; tentative D call: TRBD1 (5 bases). CDR1 is SEHNR, CDR2 FQNEAQ, per germline (reference sequence). The CDR3 sequence is 14 residues long. Trimming shortened V by 3 bases and J by 1 base, and 9 bases separated the two germline ends.